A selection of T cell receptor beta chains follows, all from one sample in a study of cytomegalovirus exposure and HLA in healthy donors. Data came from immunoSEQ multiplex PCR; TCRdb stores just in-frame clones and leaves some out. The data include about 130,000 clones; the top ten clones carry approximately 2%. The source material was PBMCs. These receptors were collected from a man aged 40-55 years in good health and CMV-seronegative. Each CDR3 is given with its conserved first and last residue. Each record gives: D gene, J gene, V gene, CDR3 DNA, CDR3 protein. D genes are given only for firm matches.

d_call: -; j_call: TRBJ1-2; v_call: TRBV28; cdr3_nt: TGTGCCAGCAGTCACGGGGGCTATGGCTACACCTTC; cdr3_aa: CASSHGGYGYTF
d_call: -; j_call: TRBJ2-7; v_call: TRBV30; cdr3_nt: TGTGCCTGGAGCGTAGAGAACTACGAGCAGTACTTC; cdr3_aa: CAWSVENYEQYF
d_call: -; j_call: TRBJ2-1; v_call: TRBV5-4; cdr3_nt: TGTGCCAGCGGTGGCAGGGACTACAATGAGCAGTTCTTC; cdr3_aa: CASGGRDYNEQFF
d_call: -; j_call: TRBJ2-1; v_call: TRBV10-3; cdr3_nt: TGTGCCATCAGTGGTCCGGACCGAGGGGGGAGGGTCAACAATGAGCAGTTCTTC; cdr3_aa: CAISGPDRGGRVNNEQFF
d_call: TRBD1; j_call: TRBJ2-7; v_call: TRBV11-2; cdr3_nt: TGTGCCAGCAGCTTGGAGTTGAGGGGGCGTCGCGAGCAGTACTTC; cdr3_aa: CASSLELRGRREQYF
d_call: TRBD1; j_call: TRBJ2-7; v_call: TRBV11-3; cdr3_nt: TGTGCCAGCAGCTACCAGGGGGCCCACGAGCAGTACTTC; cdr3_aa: CASSYQGAHEQYF
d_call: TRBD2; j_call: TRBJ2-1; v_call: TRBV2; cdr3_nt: TGTGCCAGCACCTCGACTAGCGGGACCTACAATGAGCAGTTCTTC; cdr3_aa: CASTSTSGTYNEQFF
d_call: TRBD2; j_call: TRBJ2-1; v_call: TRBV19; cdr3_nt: TGTGCCAGTAGTATCTCCGCGGGAGGGCCAGGTGAGCAGTTCTTC; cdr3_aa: CASSISAGGPGEQFF
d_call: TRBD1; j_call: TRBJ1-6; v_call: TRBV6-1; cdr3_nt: TGTGCCAGCAGCCCGGGACAGGAAAATTCACCCCTCCACTTT; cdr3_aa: CASSPGQENSPLHF
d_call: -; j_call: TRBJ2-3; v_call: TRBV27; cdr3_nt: TGTGCCAGCAGTTTACGACGTTGGGAGGGGGGCACAGATACGCAGTATTTT; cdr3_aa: CASSLRRWEGGTDTQYF
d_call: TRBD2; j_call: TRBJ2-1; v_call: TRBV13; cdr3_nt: TGTGCCAGCCAAAACGGCGGACTAGCGGGAGATGAGCAGTTCTTC; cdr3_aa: CASQNGGLAGDEQFF
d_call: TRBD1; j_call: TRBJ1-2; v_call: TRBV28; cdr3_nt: TGTGCCAGCACCCCCCCTGACAGGGGATACTATGGCTACACCTTC; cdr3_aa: CASTPPDRGYYGYTF
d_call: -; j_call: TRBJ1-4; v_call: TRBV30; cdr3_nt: TGTGCCTTAGACGACCAGGGACTGGGAAAACTGTTTTTT; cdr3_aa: CALDDQGLGKLFF
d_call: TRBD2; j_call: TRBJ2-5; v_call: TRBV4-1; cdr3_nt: TGCGCCAGCAGCCAAGAAGGGCGGGAGGGAGAGACCCAGTACTTC; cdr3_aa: CASSQEGREGETQYF
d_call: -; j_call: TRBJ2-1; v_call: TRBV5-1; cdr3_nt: TGCGCCAGCAGCCAACAATACAATGAGCAGTTCTTC; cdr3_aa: CASSQQYNEQFF
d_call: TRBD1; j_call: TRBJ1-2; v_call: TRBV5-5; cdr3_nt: TGTGCCAGCAGCAGGGGACAGTATGGCTACACCTTC; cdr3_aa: CASSRGQYGYTF
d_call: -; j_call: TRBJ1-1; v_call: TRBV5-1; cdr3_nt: TGCGCCAGCAGGGAGGGGGGGCCTCGGGAAGCTTTCTTT; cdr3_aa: CASREGGPREAFF
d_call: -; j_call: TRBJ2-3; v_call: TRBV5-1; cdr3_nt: TGCGCCAGCAGCTGGAGCAGGACTAGCACAGATACGCAGTATTTT; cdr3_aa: CASSWSRTSTDTQYF
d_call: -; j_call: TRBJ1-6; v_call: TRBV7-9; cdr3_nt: TGTGCCAGCAGCTTAGATCTTAGGAGTTCACCCCTCCACTTT; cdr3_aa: CASSLDLRSSPLHF
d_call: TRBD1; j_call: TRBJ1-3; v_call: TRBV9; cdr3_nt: TGTGCCAGCAGCGTAGCTGGACAGGATAGAAACACCATATATTTT; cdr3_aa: CASSVAGQDRNTIYF
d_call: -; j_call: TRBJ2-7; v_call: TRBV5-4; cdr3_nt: TGTGCCAGCAGCTTGTTTCCGTCTTCCAGGAACGAGCAGTACTTC; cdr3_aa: CASSLFPSSRNEQYF
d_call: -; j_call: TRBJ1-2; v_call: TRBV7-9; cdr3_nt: TGTGCCAGCAGCTTAGAGCGATCTAACTATGGCTACACCTTC; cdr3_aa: CASSLERSNYGYTF
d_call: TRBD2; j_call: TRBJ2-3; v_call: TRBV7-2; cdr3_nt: TGTGCCAGCAGCTTCTCAGCGGGAGGTATCACAGATACGCAGTATTTT; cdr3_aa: CASSFSAGGITDTQYF
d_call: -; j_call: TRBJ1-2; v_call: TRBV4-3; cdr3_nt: TGCGCCAGCAGCCTCGAAGGAGGGGATGGCTACACCTTC; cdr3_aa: CASSLEGGDGYTF
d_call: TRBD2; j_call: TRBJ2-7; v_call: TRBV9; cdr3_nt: TGTGCCAGCACCTCCGGGACTAGTCCCTACGAGCAGTACTTC; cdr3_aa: CASTSGTSPYEQYF
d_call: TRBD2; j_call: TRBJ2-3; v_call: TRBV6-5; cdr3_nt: TGTGCCAGCAAACCGGGACTAGCGTCCACAGATACGCAGTATTTT; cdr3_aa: CASKPGLASTDTQYF
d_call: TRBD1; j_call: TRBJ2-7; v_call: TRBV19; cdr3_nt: TGTGCCAGTAGTATAGGAACAGGGGGTCCCGCCGAGCAGTACTTC; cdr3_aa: CASSIGTGGPAEQYF
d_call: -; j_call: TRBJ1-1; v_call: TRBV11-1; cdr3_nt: TGTGCCAGCAGCTTATCAGGGTACACTGAAGCTTTCTTT; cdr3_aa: CASSLSGYTEAFF
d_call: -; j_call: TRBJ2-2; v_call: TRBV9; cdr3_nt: TGTGCCAGCAGCGTCGACATCGACACCGGGGAGCTGTTTTTT; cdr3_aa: CASSVDIDTGELFF
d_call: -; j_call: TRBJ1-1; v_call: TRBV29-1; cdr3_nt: TGCAGCGGCCGGACAGCCGGGACTGAAGCTTTCTTT; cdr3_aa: CSGRTAGTEAFF
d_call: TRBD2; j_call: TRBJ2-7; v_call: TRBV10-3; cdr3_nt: TGTGCCATCGGTTTGGCGGGAGGGGGCCACGAGCAGTACTTC; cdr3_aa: CAIGLAGGGHEQYF
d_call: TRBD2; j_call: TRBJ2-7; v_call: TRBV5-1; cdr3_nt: TGCGCCAGCAGCTTATCGCCGGGAGGGACTACCACCTACGAGCAGTACTTC; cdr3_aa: CASSLSPGGTTTYEQYF
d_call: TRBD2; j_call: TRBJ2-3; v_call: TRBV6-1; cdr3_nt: TGTGCCAGCAGTGAACCGGGACTAGCGGGGGCAGATACGCAGTATTTT; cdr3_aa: CASSEPGLAGADTQYF
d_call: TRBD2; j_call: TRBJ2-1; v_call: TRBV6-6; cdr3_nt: TGTGCCAGCAGCTCCCAGGGACTAGCGGAGCAGTTCTTC; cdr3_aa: CASSSQGLAEQFF
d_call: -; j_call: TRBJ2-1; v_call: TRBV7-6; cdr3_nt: TGTGCCAGCAGCCCAATAGCTGAGCAGTTCTTC; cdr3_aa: CASSPIAEQFF
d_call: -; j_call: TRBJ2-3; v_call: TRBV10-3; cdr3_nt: TGTGCCATCAGTGAGTGGACACCTAGCACAGATACGCAGTATTTT; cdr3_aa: CAISEWTPSTDTQYF
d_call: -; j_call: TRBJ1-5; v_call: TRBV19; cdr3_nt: TGTGCCAGTGATTTAACCTCGGGCAATCAGCCCCAGCATTTT; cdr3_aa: CASDLTSGNQPQHF
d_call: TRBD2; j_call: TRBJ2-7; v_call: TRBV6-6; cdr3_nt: TGTGCCGGTCCACGGCTAGCGGTCGACGAGCAGTACTTC; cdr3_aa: CAGPRLAVDEQYF
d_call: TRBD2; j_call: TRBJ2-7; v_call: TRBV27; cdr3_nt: TGTGCCAGCGGCACGGGGGGACGGGCCGCCACCTACGAGCAGTGCTTC; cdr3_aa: CASGTGGRAATYEQCF
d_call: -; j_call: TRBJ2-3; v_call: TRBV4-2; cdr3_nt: TGTGCCAGCAGCCAAGTGGGCCCAGCCGATACGCAGTATTTT; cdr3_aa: CASSQVGPADTQYF
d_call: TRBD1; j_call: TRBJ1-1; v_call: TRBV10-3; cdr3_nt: TGTGCCATCAGTCGGACAGGGCGTACTTCCCCACCCTTTGAAGCTTTCTTT; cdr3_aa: CAISRTGRTSPPFEAFF
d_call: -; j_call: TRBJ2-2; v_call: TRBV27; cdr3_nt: TGTGCCAGCAGTTCTCATACAGGGTCCAGGGAGCTGTTTTTT; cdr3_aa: CASSSHTGSRELFF
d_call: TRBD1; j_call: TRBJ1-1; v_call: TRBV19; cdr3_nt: TGTGCCAGTAGCAAAGCAAGGACAGGTGACAACACTGAAGCTTTCTTT; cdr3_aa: CASSKARTGDNTEAFF
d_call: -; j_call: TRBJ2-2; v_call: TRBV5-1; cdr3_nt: TGCGCCAGCAGCCTGAACTCGAACACCGGGGAGCTGTTTTTT; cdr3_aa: CASSLNSNTGELFF
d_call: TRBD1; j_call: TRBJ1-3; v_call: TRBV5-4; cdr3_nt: TGTGCCAGCAGCTTTAGCCCCGGGACAGGGTATCCCACCATATATTTT; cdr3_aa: CASSFSPGTGYPTIYF
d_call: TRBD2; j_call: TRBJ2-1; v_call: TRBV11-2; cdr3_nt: TGTGCCAGCAGCCTCGACACCGGGACTAGCGGGAGACGGGAGCAGTTCTTC; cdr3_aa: CASSLDTGTSGRREQFF
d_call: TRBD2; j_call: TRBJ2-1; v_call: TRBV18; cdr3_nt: TGTGCCAGCTCACCAGGGGGGGGAAATGAGCAGTTCTTC; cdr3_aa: CASSPGGGNEQFF
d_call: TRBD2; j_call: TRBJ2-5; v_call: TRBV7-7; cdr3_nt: TGTGCTAGCAGCTTAGCGTCGGGTAGCGGGAGGTTCCAAGAGACCCAGTACTTC; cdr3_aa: CASSLASGSGRFQETQYF
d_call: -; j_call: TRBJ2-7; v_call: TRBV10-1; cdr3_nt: TGCGCCAGCAGGGCCGGCCTCGGAGAGAGCTACGAGCAGTACTTC; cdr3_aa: CASRAGLGESYEQYF
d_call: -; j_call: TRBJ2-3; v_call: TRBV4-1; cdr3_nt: TGCGCCAGCAGCCAAGGGGGAGCGGCAGGGGCGGCAGATACGCAGTATTTT; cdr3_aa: CASSQGGAAGAADTQYF
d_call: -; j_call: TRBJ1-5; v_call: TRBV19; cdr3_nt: TGTGCCAGTAGGCGCGGCAGGGGCAGCAATCAGCCCCAGCATTTT; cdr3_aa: CASRRGRGSNQPQHF
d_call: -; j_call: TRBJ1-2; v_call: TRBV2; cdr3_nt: TGTGCCAGCAGTGAAGCACTTTCCGGGACTCCGAGGGGTGGCTACACCTTC; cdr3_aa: CASSEALSGTPRGGYTF
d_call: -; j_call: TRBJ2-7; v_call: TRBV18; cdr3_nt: TGTGCCAGCGCCAAGCAGGGGTCCTACGAGCAGTACTTC; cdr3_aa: CASAKQGSYEQYF
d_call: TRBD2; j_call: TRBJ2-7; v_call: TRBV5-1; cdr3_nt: TGCGCCAGCAGCTCAGACGGGAGGAGCTCCTACGAGCAGTACTTC; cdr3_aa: CASSSDGRSSYEQYF
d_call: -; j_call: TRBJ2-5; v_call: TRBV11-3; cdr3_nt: TGTGCCAGCAGCTCTGCAGGGCCGTTGAGAGAGACCCAGTACTTC; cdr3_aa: CASSSAGPLRETQYF